This T cell receptor (beta chain) was recorded in a study of blood T cell repertoires in COVID-19. Study-wide background: Spain, Italy and the United States supplied samples that represented acute and convalescent COVID-19. From T cells, B-cell-depleted T cells, or PBMCs came the material, which was cDNA or gDNA.

Original processing methods: The assay estimated nucleated cells by amplifying reference gene primers. Only in-frame clones appear in the TCRdb table, and some are missing; sequencing was by immunoSEQ multiplex PCR. D and trimming were read from the DNA, whereas the V and J calls and clone size are those reported in that table. This sample has 15,000 to 20,000 clones, with about 85% found just once. J was trimmed by 2 bases and V by 1 base; bases with no gene match: 9. CDR1 is LNHNV and CDR2 is YYDKDF in the germline V gene (reference sequence). The CDR3 totals 17 residues. The chain employs TRBV15 and TRBJ2-3; the match to TRBD1 covers 7 bases. The specimen sequenced was peripheral blood. The TCR comes from a human donor with active COVID-19. The donor label of this sample is uncertain. CDR3 coding DNA: TGTGCCACCAGCAGAGCCTTGACGGGACAGCTCACAGATACGCAGTATTTT. It is translated as CATSRALTGQLTDTQYF.